This T cell receptor beta chain originates from a study of shared clonotypes between healthy human individuals. The overall study: Two women and a few men aged 18 to 49 served as donors. Study outcomes and limitations: Clonotype sharing among donors likely depends on sequencing depth.

About this clone itself: Its antigen is as yet unknown.

On ten immunoSEQ deep assay plates, unsorted PBMC DNA was sequenced. Sequencing was performed with immunoSEQ multiplex PCR; in TCRdb, only in-frame clones are kept and a portion is missing. Found here are about 490,000 clones, 65% to 85% of them singletons; the top ten hold roughly 13%. The CDR3 contains 13 residues. V was pared by 7 bases and J by 4 bases, with 13 bases between. In germline, CDR1 is MNHEY, CDR2 SVGAGI. The sample comprised PBMCs. The J gene is TRBJ1-1, the V gene TRBV6-5, with D maybe TRBD1 (6 bases). The source of this sequence is a woman aged 35 to 49 in good health. Some clones in this sample may be carry-over from other donors' samples. The CDR3 is CASIVGGGTEAFF. The DNA for the CDR3 is TGTGCCAGCATCGTAGGGGGGGGCACTGAAGCTTTCTTT.